Presented here are 16 T cell receptor beta chains from one specimen sequenced in a study of a mutant IDH1 vaccine in newly diagnosed glioma. Time point denoted: week 35, safety follow-up. With topical imiquimod, each dose of the vaccine consisted of 300 ug of mutant IDH1 20-mer peptide. Antigens for these TCRs are unknown. Only in-frame clones appear in the TCRdb table, and some are missing; sequencing was by immunoSEQ multiplex PCR. This sample has more than 40,000 clones, with approximately 90% found just once. Sequences were derived from PBMCs, sampled from a glioma patient whose treatment included an IDH1 peptide vaccine. These receptors all stem from a woman aged 35 to 49 with glioma.

Written as DNA, the CDR3 is TGTGCCAGCAGGAGACCGGGACAGGGGTTCGAGCAGTACTTC. Amino acid sequence: CASRRPGQGFEQYF. This rearrangement joins TRBV2 to TRBJ2-7; 10 bases match TRBD1. CDR1 SNHLY and CDR2 FYNNEI come from the germline V gene. With 6 bases clipped from V and 6 bases from J, the junction kept 8 bases outside the gene matches. CDR3 length: 14 residues.

V usage is TRBV6-1 and J usage is TRBJ1-4; D unresolved. The CDR3 has 17 residues. V lost 1 base to trimming and J lost 0 bases, with 12 bases between them. In germline, CDR1 is MNHNS, CDR2 SASEGT. CDR3 DNA sequence: TGTGCCAGCAGTGAAGGGGGTTCTTGGGCAACTAATGAAAAACTGTTTTTT. This codes for CASSEGGSWATNEKLFF.

This rearrangement joins TRBV6-1 to TRBJ1-1, with D tentatively TRBD1 (6 bases). In germline, CDR1 is MNHNS, CDR2 SASEGT. Trimming took 6 bases from V and 3 from J, leaving 17 bases between them. The CDR3 runs 15 residues. CDR3 residues: CASRESGARDTEAFF. CDR3 DNA sequence: TGTGCCAGCAGGGAATCAGGGGCGAGGGACACTGAAGCTTTCTTT.

The chain carries TRBV2 and TRBJ1-1; D is unclear. The CDR3 sequence is 15 residues long. V gave up 6 bases and J gave up 1 base, with 15 bases separating them. From germline, CDR1 is SNHLY and CDR2 FYNNEI. CDR3 protein: CASSEWRSANTEAFF. Written as DNA, the CDR3 is TGTGCCAGCAGCGAGTGGCGCAGCGCGAACACTGAAGCTTTCTTT.

The chain links TRBV7-9 to TRBJ1-2; 9 bases map to TRBD1. Per the germline V gene, CDR1 is SEHNR and CDR2 is FQNEAQ (reference sequence). The CDR3 loop spans 15 amino acids. After removal of 5 bases from V and 1 base from J, the junction contained 5 bases not matched to a gene. CDR3 residues: CASSPGTGYNYGYTF. CDR3 DNA: TGTGCCAGCAGCCCCGGGACAGGGTATAACTATGGCTACACCTTC.

The rearrangement joins TRBV7-2 to TRBJ1-5, with unresolved D. Between the trimmed V and J ends, which lost 5 bases and 4 bases, there was a span of 9 bases. Germline V gene data show CDR1 as SGHTA and CDR2 as FQGNSA. CDR3 length equals 13 residues. This chain's CDR3 is CASSRSQNQPQHF. The CDR3 nucleotides read TGTGCCAGCAGCCGGTCCCAAAATCAGCCCCAGCATTTT.

J is TRBJ2-1 and V is TRBV9; D perhaps matches TRBD2 (6 bases). V was shortened by 0 bases and J by 3 bases, with 10 bases between the two germline ends. Germline values: CDR1 SGDLS, CDR2 YYNGEE. The CDR3 runs to 15 residues. This CDR3 reads CASSVVPGDYNEQFF. DNA for the CDR3: TGTGCCAGCAGCGTAGTCCCGGGGGACTACAATGAGCAGTTCTTC.

V usage is TRBV7-9 and J usage is TRBJ2-3; TRBD2 aligns across 9 bases. V lost 2 bases, J lost 4 bases, and 4 bases stayed unmatched. CDR3 length equals 15 residues. Germline V CDR1 and CDR2: SEHNR, FQNEAQ (reference sequence). CDR3: CASSLISGSPDTQYF. CDR3 in DNA: TGTGCCAGCAGCTTAATTAGCGGGAGCCCAGATACGCAGTATTTT. The complete variable domain, with remaining parts taken from reference TRBV7-9 and TRBJ2-3, reads DTGVSQNPRHKITKRGQNVTFRCDPISEHNRLYWYRQTLGQGPEFLTYFQNEAQLEKSRLLSDRFSAERPKGSFSTLEIQRTEQGDSAMYLCASSLISGSPDTQYFGPGTRLTVL.

This clone is a singleton in its sample. CDR3 residues: CASSFRGNTEAFF. CDR3 DNA: TGTGCCAGCAGTTTCAGGGGAAACACTGAAGCTTTCTTT. The chain has TRBV6-1 and TRBJ1-1; maybe TRBD1 (6 bases). The CDR3 is 13 residues long. Germline V lookup: CDR1 MNHNS, CDR2 SASEGT. Deletions cut 5 bases from V and 2 bases from J, with 9 bases between.

V is TRBV5-1 and J is TRBJ2-5; 8 positions match TRBD1. The length of the CDR3 is 12 residues. Trimming took 7 bases from V and 3 from J; bases not matched to a gene: 2. Germline-derived CDR1 and CDR2 are SGHRS and YFSETQ. CDR3 residues: CASGQGEETQYF. In DNA form, the CDR3 reads TGCGCCAGCGGACAGGGAGAAGAGACCCAGTACTTC.

The rearrangement joins TRBV19 to TRBJ1-4, with D unresolved. This CDR3 spans 10 amino acids. Germline assignment: CDR1 LNHDA and CDR2 SQIVND (reference sequence). The V gene lost 8 bases and the J gene lost 6 bases, with 4 bases spanning the gap. CDR3 nucleotides: TGTGCCAGTGGCGATGAAAAACTGTTTTTT. Encoded protein: CASGDEKLFF.

This clone is labeled as medium-sized (0.01 to 0.1%). J is TRBJ1-1 and V is TRBV19; no clear D. V lost 6 bases and J 7 bases, leaving 12 bases between the germline ends. Germline lookup yields CDR1 LNHDA and CDR2 SQIVND (reference sequence). The CDR3 spans 12 residues. The CDR3 protein is CASRTDALEAFF. The CDR3 DNA is TGTGCCAGTAGGACCGATGCCCTTGAAGCTTTCTTT.

The rearrangement joins TRBV5-1 to TRBJ2-5; D call uncertain. This CDR3 contains 15 residues. V was trimmed by 0 bases and J by 5 bases, leaving 14 bases between them. Germline loops: CDR1 SGHRS, CDR2 YFSETQ. The CDR3 reads CASSLVPGQAETQYF. In nucleotides, the CDR3 is TGCGCCAGCAGCTTGGTTCCCGGGCAGGCGGAGACCCAGTACTTC.

The chain carries TRBV6-1 and TRBJ2-2; TRBD1 aligns across 8 bases. The CDR3 loop spans 15 amino acids. Germline V CDR1 and CDR2: MNHNS, SASEGT. The ends lost 3 bases at V and 2 bases at J; junction bases unmatched: 2. This CDR3 reads CASSEGTGNTGELFF. The CDR3 DNA reads TGTGCCAGCAGTGAGGGGACAGGAAACACCGGGGAGCTGTTTTTT.

The chain combines TRBV6-5 with TRBJ1-1; unclear D gene. The germline V gene encodes CDR1 MNHEY and CDR2 SVGAGI. This CDR3 contains 13 residues. Trimming removed 6 bases at V and 0 bases at J, with 8 bases between. The CDR3 DNA is TGTGCCAGCAGCTCTGGACTGAACACTGAAGCTTTCTTT. As protein: CASSSGLNTEAFF.

The chain has TRBV2 and TRBJ2-7; 14 bases are shared with TRBD2. The junction had 5 bases not matched to a gene; V was cut back by 6 bases and J by 4 bases. Looked up from germline, CDR1 is SNHLY and CDR2 is FYNNEI. The length of the CDR3 is 15 residues. The CDR3 nucleotides read TGTGCCAGCAGGGGCCGGACTAGCGGGGGGTACGAGCAGTACTTC. Its translation is CASRGRTSGGYEQYF.